The 19 T cell receptor beta chains listed next were all sequenced from one sample in a study of vaccination and CD4 T cells after COVID-19. The Oncomine TCR Beta short-read assay sequenced DNA from cultured CD4+ T cells. From the PCR reads, TCRdb called clonotypes with MiXCR, one entry per CDR3 protein. Among roughly 24,000 distinct CDR3 sequences listed, about 40% were seen once. Noted treatment: roughly 10-day PBMC culture with coronavirus spike peptide pools or control peptides (ViraFEST assay). What these receptors recognize is not known. Input material: CD4+ T cells from blood, cultured in vitro. Receptor source: a human donor who had recovered from COVID-19.

In its sample, this clonotype was seen a few times. The CDR3: CATSVTGGSTDTQYF. CDR3 nucleotides: TGTGCCACCAGTGTTACGGGGGGGAGCACAGATACGCAGTATTTT. The V and J genes are TRBV24-1 and TRBJ2-3; 8 bases match TRBD2. Losses at the gene ends were 5 bases for V and 0 bases for J; bases not matched to a gene: 3. In germline, CDR1 is KGHDR, CDR2 SFDVKD. CDR3 length: 15 amino acids.

The sample holds a few counts of this clonotype. This sequence joins TRBV10-3 and TRBJ2-1; 12 nucleotides match TRBD2. The V segment lost 10 bases and the J segment 8 bases; nucleotides outside the gene matches: 3. Germline V lookup: CDR1 ENHRY, CDR2 SYGVKD. The CDR3 length is 12 residues. CDR3 residues: CATSGGGYEQFF. The DNA of the CDR3 is TGTGCCACTAGCGGGGGGGGATATGAGCAGTTCTTC.

The CDR3 region is CSASEPQGNSYEQYF. As DNA, the CDR3 is TGCAGTGCTAGTGAGCCACAGGGCAACTCCTACGAGCAGTACTTC. This rearrangement joins TRBV20-1 to TRBJ2-7; tentatively, D is TRBD1 (6 bases). The CDR3 length is 15 residues. Trimming took off 3 bases at V and 0 bases at J, with 15 bases between the two ends. Germline values: CDR1 DFQATT, CDR2 SNEGSKA (reference sequence).

This sequence joins TRBV28 and TRBJ1-6; weak D call: TRBD1 (5 bases). Trimming took 4 bases from V and 7 from J, leaving 17 bases between them. Germline V CDR1 and CDR2: MDHEN, SYDVKM. This CDR3 contains 16 residues. The CDR3 nucleotides read TGTGCCAGCAGTTCGGGACTCGCAAAGTCCAATTCACCCCTCCACTTT. Encoded protein: CASSSGLAKSNSPLHF. The full variable domain, with the rest looked up from reference TRBV28 and TRBJ1-6, is DVKVTQSSRYLVKRTGEKVFLECVQDMDHENMFWYRQDPGLGLRLIYFSYDVKMKEKGDIPEGYSVSREKKERFSLILESASTNQTSMYLCASSSGLAKSNSPLHFGNGTRLTVT.

V is TRBV24-1 and J is TRBJ2-1; 13 nucleotides match TRBD2. Germline CDR1 reads KGHDR; CDR2 reads SFDVKD. The CDR3 loop spans 16 amino acids. With 3 bases clipped from V and 5 bases from J, the junction kept 3 bases outside the gene matches. CDR3 region: CATSDGLAGDHNEQFF. CDR3 sequence (DNA): TGTGCCACCAGTGATGGACTAGCGGGAGACCACAATGAGCAGTTCTTC.

This clonotype was found a few times. V is TRBV7-3 and J is TRBJ1-2, with D possibly matching TRBD1 (6 bases). CDR1 is SGHTA and CDR2 is FQGTGA in the germline V gene. The CDR3 sequence is 13 residues long. V lost 5 bases to trimming and J lost 6 bases, with 13 bases between them. The CDR3 DNA follows: TGTGCCAGCAGCGGGGGGACATCCAATGGCTACACCTTC. Residues: CASSGGTSNGYTF.

The rearrangement joins TRBV7-9 to TRBJ1-5; 7 bases align to TRBD1. CDR1 SEHNR and CDR2 FQNEAQ come from the germline V gene (reference sequence). The CDR3 runs 16 residues. V shed 5 bases and J 6 bases; nucleotides not matched to a gene: 13. DNA of the CDR3: TGTGCCAGCAGCGCGCAGGGGGGGGCAGTAGGTCAGCCCCAGCATTTT. It specifies CASSAQGGAVGQPQHF.

V is TRBV7-9 and J is TRBJ1-3; no clear D gene. Trimming left V 2 bases short and J 0 bases short, with 11 bases between. The CDR3 is made up of 16 amino acids. The V gene's germline CDR1 is SEHNR and CDR2 FQNEAQ (reference sequence). CDR3 loop: CASSLSVGSSGNTIYF. CDR3 coding DNA: TGTGCCAGCAGCTTAAGTGTGGGTAGCTCTGGAAACACCATATATTTT.

The rearrangement uses TRBV12-2 and TRBJ2-3; TRBD2, the table's D call, was not compared with the DNA. TRBV12-2 is assigned pseudogene status. CDR3 length: 16 amino acids. CDR3 region: CASRPTSGLSTDTQYF. CDR3 sequence (DNA): TGTGCAAGTCGCCCCACTAGCGGGCTTAGCACAGATACGCAGTATTTT.

This clonotype was found a few times. The chain has TRBV11-3 and TRBJ1-2; D is undetermined. With 0 bases removed from V and 7 bases from J, the gap between germline ends came to 18 bases. CDR3 length: 16 amino acids. CDR1 and CDR2 (germline): SGHNT, YENEEA. CDR3 sequence: CASSLDGEPLSGGYTF. In DNA, the CDR3 is TGTGCCAGCAGCTTAGATGGGGAGCCCCTAAGCGGTGGCTACACCTTC.

This chain uses TRBV28 with TRBJ1-1; 7 positions agree with TRBD1. V lost 4 bases and J lost 1; bases outside the gene matches: 6. CDR1 is MDHEN, CDR2 SYDVKM, per germline. The CDR3 covers 15 residues. The CDR3 here is CASSSEGAGNTEAFF. CDR3 nucleotides: TGTGCCAGCAGTTCCGAGGGGGCGGGGAACACTGAAGCTTTCTTT.

This clonotype has only a few counts. V and J are TRBV4-1 and TRBJ1-2, with a possible D match to TRBD1 (5 bases). CDR1 and CDR2 (germline): MGHRA, YSYEKL. Trimming shortened V by 3 bases and J by 3 bases, and 14 bases separated the two germline ends. This CDR3 is 15 amino acids long. CDR3 sequence (DNA): TGCGCCAGCAGCCAGGAACCCGGGACGGACTATGGCTACACCTTC. Its protein is CASSQEPGTDYGYTF.

The chain links TRBV6-5 to TRBJ2-3; D might be TRBD2 (7 bases). V lost 1 base and J lost 5, with 13 bases in between. The V gene's germline CDR1 is MNHEY and CDR2 SVGAGI. The length of the CDR3 is 15 residues. CDR3 loop: CASSYFGGAEDTQYF. DNA of the CDR3: TGTGCCAGCAGTTACTTTGGGGGGGCGGAAGATACGCAGTATTTT.

In this sample, this clonotype turned up a few times. The chain joins TRBV20-1 to TRBJ2-7; 11 bases are a match to TRBD2. V lost 2 bases and J lost 3; bases outside the gene matches: 6. This CDR3 is 15 amino acids long. Per the germline V gene, CDR1 is DFQATT and CDR2 is SNEGSKA (reference sequence). CDR3 amino acids: CSARLEGLAVYEQYF. The CDR3, as DNA: TGCAGTGCTAGACTTGAGGGACTAGCGGTCTACGAGCAGTACTTC.

This clonotype was recorded only once. The chain carries TRBV5-4 and TRBJ2-3; D uncertain. Germline lookup yields CDR1 SGHNT and CDR2 YYREEE (reference sequence). The CDR3 consists of 15 residues. With 4 bases removed from V and 2 bases from J, the gap between germline ends came to 14 bases. The CDR3, as DNA: TGTGCCAGCAGCGTCAGACTCGGAGACACAGATACGCAGTATTTT. Protein sequence: CASSVRLGDTDTQYF. Based on the CDR3 plus reference TRBV5-4 and TRBJ2-3, the full variable domain is ETGVTQSPTHLIKTRGQQVTLRCSSQSGHNTVSWYQQALGQGPQFIFQYYREEENGRGNFPPRFSGLQFPNYSSELNVNALELDDSALYLCASSVRLGDTDTQYFGPGTRLTVL.

In its sample, this clonotype was seen a few times. The chain employs TRBV15 and TRBJ1-1; TRBD1 aligns across 8 bases. This CDR3 contains 13 residues. V lost 9 bases to trimming and J lost 0 bases; unmatched junction nucleotides: 3. Per germline, CDR1 LNHNV and CDR2 YYDKDF (reference sequence). The CDR3 DNA reads as TGTGCCACTTCAGGGGGCTTGAACACTGAAGCTTTCTTT. This translates into CATSGGLNTEAFF. Full variable domain (remainder filled in from reference TRBV15 and TRBJ1-1): DAMVIQNPRYQVTQFGKPVTLSCSQTLNHNVMYWYQQKSSQAPKLLFHYYDKDFNNEADTPDNFQSRRPNTSFCFLDIRSPGLGDTAMYLCATSGGLNTEAFFGQGTRLTVV.

The chain couples TRBV6-1 to TRBJ1-1, with D unclear. V was trimmed by 4 bases and J by 4 bases, leaving 10 bases between them. Germline CDR1 is MNHNS and CDR2 is SASEGT. This CDR3 comprises 13 residues. This chain's CDR3 is CASSATLGTEAFF. CDR3 in DNA: TGTGCCAGCAGTGCAACCCTTGGCACTGAAGCTTTCTTT.

This clonotype appeared a few times. The gene calls are TRBV27 and TRBJ2-2; the match to TRBD1 covers 10 bases. The V segment lost 2 bases and the J segment 4 bases; nucleotides outside the gene matches: 7. CDR1 and CDR2 from the germline V gene are MNHEY and SMNVEV (reference sequence). There are 17 residues in the CDR3. In nucleotides, the CDR3 is TGTGCCAGCAGTTTAAGGGACAGGGGAGGGATCACCGGGGAGCTGTTTTTT. It codes for CASSLRDRGGITGELFF.

The chain links TRBV29-1 to TRBJ1-2; D might be TRBD1 (5 bases). Germline CDR1 is SQVTM and CDR2 is ANQGSEA. V shed 4 bases and J shed 4 bases, with 19 bases lying between them. This CDR3 contains 15 residues. This chain's CDR3 is CSVGRGPGGIYGYTF. The CDR3 bases are TGCAGCGTTGGCCGGGGCCCCGGTGGAATCTATGGCTACACCTTC.